This T cell receptor (beta chain) was obtained from a study of cytomegalovirus exposure and HLA in healthy donors. Study-wide findings and caveats: The CMV antigen specificity of a few CMV-associated chains was confirmed through in vitro analysis. Later analysis found that TCR beta chains associated with HLA were more clonally expanded than other, equally common chains. Cytomegalovirus association was assigned to 150 to 200 TCR beta chains. Follow-up analysis seemed to connect common viral pathogens with several of the most significant clusters identified.

Germline V gene data show CDR1 as SGHAT and CDR2 as FQNNGV. The CDR3 is 15 residues long. The V end lost 5 bases, the J end lost 2 bases, and 13 bases lay between the germline ends. In the case of this clone: Its antigen is currently unknown.

PCR involved 60 Vbeta and 13 Jbeta primers. The table came from immunoSEQ multiplex PCR; TCRdb's copy has only in-frame clones and leaves some out. Here the sample table reports some 180,000 clones. The J gene is TRBJ1-3, the V gene TRBV11-2; unclear D gene. The sequenced material came from PBMCs. The receptor was derived from a man under 40 in good health and CMV-seronegative. DNA of the CDR3: TGTGCCAGCAGCCCCCTGGCCACCGCTGGAAACACCATATATTTT. Translation: CASSPLATAGNTIYF.